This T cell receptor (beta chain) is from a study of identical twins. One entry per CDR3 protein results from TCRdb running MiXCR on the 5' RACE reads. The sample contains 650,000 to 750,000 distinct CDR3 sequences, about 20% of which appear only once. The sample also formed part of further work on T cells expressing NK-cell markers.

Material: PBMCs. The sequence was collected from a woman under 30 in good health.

The DNA for the CDR3 is TGTGCCAGCAGTTTGATTGGCGGGTTTCACTACGAGCAGTACTTC. This encodes CASSLIGGFHYEQYF. The chain employs TRBV12-3 or TRBV12-4 and TRBJ2-7, with D possibly being TRBD2 (5 bases). The V gene lost 3 bases and the J gene lost 3 bases, with 15 bases spanning the gap. The CDR3 loop spans 15 amino acids.